The clone carrying this T cell receptor (beta chain) was picked up one time. Its cognate antigen is unknown. Germline V gene data show CDR1 as SGHRS and CDR2 as YFSETQ. CDR3 length: 15 residues. The germline V and J ends were trimmed by 4 bases and 0 bases, with 8 bases remaining between them. This specimen comes from a study of T cell responses to AZD1222 COVID-19 vaccine. Regarding the study as a whole: Donors in the cohort were predominantly white British and more often female, and clonal diversity was possibly underestimated.

Produced via immunoSEQ multiplex PCR; TCRdb's table is partial and in-frame only. This table holds some 250,000 clones, 90% to 95% found once. The source was peripheral blood, collected 28 days after the second AZD1222 dose. The TCR was taken from an adult who received the AZD1222 COVID-19 vaccine. The chain joins TRBV5-1 to TRBJ2-6, with no clear D. For the CDR3, the DNA is TGCGCCAGCAGCGAAACTGTCTCTGGGGCCAACGTCCTGACTTTC. Encoded protein: CASSETVSGANVLTF.